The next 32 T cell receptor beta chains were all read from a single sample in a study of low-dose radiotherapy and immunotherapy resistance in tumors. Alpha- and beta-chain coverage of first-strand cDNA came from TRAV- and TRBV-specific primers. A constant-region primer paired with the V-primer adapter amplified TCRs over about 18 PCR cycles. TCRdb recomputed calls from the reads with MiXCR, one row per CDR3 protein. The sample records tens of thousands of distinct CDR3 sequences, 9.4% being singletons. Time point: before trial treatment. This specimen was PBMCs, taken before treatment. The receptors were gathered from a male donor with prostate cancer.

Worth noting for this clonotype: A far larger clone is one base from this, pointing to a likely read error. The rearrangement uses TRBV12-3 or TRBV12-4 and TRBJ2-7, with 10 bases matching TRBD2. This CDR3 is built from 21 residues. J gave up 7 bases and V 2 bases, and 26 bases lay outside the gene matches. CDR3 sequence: CASSLLTRLGGLAESYNEQYF. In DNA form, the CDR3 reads TGTGCCAGCAGTTTATTAACGAGACTAGGAGGACTAGCGGAATCCTACAATGAGCAGTACTTC.

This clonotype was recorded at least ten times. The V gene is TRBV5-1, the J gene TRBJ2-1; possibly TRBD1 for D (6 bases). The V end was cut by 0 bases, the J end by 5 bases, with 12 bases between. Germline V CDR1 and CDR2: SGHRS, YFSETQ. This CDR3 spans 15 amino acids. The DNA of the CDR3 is TGCGCCAGCAGCTTGGCGGGACAAAAAAACAATGAGCAGTTCTTC. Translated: CASSLAGQKNNEQFF.

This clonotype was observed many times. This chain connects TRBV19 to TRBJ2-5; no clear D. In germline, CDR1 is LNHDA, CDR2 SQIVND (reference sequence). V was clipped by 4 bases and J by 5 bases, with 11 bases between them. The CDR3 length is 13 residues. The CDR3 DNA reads TGTGCCAGTAGTACTCGGCCCCGGGAGACCCAGTACTTC. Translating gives CASSTRPRETQYF.

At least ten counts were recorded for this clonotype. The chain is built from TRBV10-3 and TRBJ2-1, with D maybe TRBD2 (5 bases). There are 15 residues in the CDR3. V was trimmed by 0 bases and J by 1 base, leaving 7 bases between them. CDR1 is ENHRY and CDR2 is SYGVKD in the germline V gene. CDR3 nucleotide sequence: TGTGCCATCAGTGAGTCTACGGGATCCTACAATGAGCAGTTCTTC. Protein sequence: CAISESTGSYNEQFF.

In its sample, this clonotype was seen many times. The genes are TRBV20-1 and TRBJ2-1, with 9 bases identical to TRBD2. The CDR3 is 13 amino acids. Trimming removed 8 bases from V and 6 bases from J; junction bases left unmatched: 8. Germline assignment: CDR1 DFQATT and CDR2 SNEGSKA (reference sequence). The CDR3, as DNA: TGCAGTATATTAGCGGGAGTGGGCAATGAGCAGTTCTTC. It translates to CSILAGVGNEQFF.

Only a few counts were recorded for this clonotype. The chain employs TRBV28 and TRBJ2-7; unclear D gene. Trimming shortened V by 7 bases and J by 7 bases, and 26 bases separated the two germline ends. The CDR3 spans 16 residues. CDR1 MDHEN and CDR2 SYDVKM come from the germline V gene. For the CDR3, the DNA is TGTGCCAGCAAGTATGGCCTCCATAATCCTACGCGTGAGCAGTACTTC. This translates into CASKYGLHNPTREQYF.

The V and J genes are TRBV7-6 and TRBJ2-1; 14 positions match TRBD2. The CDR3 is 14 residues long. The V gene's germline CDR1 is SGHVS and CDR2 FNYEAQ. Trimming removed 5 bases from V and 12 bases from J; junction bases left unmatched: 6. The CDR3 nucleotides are TGTGCCAGCAGCCGTGGGACTAGCGGGAGATTGCAGTTCTTC. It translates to CASSRGTSGRLQFF.

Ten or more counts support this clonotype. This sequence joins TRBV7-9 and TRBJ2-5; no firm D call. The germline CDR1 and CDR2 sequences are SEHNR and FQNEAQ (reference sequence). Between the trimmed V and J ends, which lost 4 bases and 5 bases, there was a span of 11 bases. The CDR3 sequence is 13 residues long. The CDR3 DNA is TGTGCCAGCAGCTCCCCCCACGCCGAGACCCAGTACTTC. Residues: CASSSPHAETQYF. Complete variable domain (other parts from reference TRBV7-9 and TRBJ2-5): DTGVSQNPRHKITKRGQNVTFRCDPISEHNRLYWYRQTLGQGPEFLTYFQNEAQLEKSRLLSDRFSAERPKGSFSTLEIQRTEQGDSAMYLCASSSPHAETQYFGPGTRLLVL.

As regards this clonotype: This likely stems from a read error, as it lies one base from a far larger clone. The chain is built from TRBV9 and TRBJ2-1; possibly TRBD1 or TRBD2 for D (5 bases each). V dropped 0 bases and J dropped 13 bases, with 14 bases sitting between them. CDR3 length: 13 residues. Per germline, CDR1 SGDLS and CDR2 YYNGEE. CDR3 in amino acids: CASSVGVPGTQFF. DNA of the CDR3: TGTGCCAGCAGCGTAGGGGTCCCGGGGACCCAGTTCTTC. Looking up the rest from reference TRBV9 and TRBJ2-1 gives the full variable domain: DSGVTQTPKHLITATGQRVTLRCSPRSGDLSVYWYQQSLDQGLQFLIQYYNGEERAKGNILERFSAQQFPDLHSELNLSSLELGDSALYFCASSVGVPGTQFFGPGTRLTVL.

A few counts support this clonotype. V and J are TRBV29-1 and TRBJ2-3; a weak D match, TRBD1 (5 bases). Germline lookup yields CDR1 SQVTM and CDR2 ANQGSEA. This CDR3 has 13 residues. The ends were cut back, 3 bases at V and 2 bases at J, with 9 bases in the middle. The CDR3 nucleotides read TGCAGCGTTGATAAGGGGTCCACAGATACGCAGTATTTT. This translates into CSVDKGSTDTQYF.

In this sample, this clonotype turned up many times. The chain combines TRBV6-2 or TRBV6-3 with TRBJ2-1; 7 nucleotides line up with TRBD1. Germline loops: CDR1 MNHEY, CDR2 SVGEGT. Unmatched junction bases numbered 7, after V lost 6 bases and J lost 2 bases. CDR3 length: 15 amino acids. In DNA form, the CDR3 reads TGTGCCAGCAGACGCGACAGGGCGACCTACAATGAGCAGTTCTTC. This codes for CASRRDRATYNEQFF.

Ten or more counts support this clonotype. The DNA for the CDR3 is TGTGCCAGCACCCTTCAGACAGAGAACTATGGCTACACCTTC. Its protein product is CASTLQTENYGYTF. The rearrangement joins TRBV28 to TRBJ1-2; D may be TRBD1 (5 bases). CDR1 is MDHEN and CDR2 is SYDVKM in the germline V gene. Trimming left V 7 bases short and J 2 bases short, with 14 bases between. This CDR3 comprises 14 residues.

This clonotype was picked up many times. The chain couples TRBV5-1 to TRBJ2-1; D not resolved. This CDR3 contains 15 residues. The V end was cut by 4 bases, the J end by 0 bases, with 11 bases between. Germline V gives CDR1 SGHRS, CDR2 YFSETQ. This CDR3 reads CASSPTMSSYNEQFF. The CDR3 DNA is TGCGCCAGCAGCCCAACAATGAGCTCCTACAATGAGCAGTTCTTC. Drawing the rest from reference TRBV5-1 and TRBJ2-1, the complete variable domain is KAGVTQTPRYLIKTRGQQVTLSCSPISGHRSVSWYQQTPGQGLQFLFEYFSETQRNKGNFPGRFSGRQFSNSRSEMNVSTLELGDSALYLCASSPTMSSYNEQFFGPGTRLTVL.

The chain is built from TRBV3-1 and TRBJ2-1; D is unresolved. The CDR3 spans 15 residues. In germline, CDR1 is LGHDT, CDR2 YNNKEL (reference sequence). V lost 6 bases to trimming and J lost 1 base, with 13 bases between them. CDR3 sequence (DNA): TGTGCCAGCAGTCCGACTCGAAGGTCCTACAATGAGCAGTTCTTC. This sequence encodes CASSPTRRSYNEQFF.

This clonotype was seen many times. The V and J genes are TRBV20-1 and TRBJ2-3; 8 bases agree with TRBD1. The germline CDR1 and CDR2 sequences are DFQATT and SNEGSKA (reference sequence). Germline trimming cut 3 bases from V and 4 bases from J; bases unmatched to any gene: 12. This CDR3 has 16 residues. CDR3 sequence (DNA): TGCAGTGCTAGGGGCCTGGACAGGGACGGCGCAGATACGCAGTATTTT. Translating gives CSARGLDRDGADTQYF.

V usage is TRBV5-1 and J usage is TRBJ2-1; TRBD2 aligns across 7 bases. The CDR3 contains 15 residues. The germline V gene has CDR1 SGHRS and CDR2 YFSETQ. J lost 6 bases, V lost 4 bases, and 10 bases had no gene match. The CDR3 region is CASSQGLPQTNEQFF. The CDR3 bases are TGCGCCAGCAGCCAGGGACTACCTCAGACCAATGAGCAGTTCTTC.

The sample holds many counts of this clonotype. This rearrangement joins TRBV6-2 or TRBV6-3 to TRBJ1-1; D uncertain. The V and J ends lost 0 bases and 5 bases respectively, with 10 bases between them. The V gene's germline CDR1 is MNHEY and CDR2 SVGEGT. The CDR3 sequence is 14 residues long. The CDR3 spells CASSYSEGLTEAFF. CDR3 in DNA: TGTGCCAGCAGTTACTCAGAAGGGTTGACTGAAGCTTTCTTT.

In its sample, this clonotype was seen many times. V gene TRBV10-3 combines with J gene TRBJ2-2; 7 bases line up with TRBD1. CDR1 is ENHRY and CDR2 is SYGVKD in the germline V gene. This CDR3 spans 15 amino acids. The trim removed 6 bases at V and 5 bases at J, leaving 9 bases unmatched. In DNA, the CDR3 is TGTGCCATCAGCAACTCCGACAGGGAAACCGGGGAGCTGTTTTTT. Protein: CAISNSDRETGELFF.

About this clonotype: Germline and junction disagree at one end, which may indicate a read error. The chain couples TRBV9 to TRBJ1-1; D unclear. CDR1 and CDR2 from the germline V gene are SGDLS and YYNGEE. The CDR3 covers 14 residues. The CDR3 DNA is TGTGCTAGCAGCATGACTGCTTCAAACACTGAAGCTTTCTTT. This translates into CASSMTASNTEAFF.

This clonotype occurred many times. The CDR3 bases are TGTGCCAGCAGTTTAAGAACCGGGGACTCACAGTTCTTC. This codes for CASSLRTGDSQFF. This rearrangement joins TRBV27 to TRBJ2-1, with a weak D call TRBD2 (6 bases). The length of the CDR3 is 13 residues. V was pared by 2 bases and J by 13 bases, with 15 bases between. CDR1 is MNHEY and CDR2 is SMNVEV in the germline V gene (reference sequence).

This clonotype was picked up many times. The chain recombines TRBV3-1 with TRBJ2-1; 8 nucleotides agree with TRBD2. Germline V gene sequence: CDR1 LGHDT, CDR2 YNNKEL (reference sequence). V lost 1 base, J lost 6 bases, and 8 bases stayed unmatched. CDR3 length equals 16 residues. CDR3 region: CASSQGVRLASNEQFF. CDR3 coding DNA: TGTGCCAGCAGCCAAGGTGTTCGACTAGCGTCCAATGAGCAGTTCTTC.

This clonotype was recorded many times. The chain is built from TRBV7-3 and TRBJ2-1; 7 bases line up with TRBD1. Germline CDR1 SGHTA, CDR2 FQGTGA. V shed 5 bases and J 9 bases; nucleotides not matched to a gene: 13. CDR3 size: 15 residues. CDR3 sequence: CASSPDRVMMSEQFF. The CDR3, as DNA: TGTGCCAGCAGCCCCGACAGGGTCATGATGTCTGAGCAGTTCTTC.

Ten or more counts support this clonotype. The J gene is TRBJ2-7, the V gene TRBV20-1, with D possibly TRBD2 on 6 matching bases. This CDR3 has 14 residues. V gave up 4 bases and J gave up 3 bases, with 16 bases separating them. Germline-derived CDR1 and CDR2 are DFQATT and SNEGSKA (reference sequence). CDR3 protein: CSATGTHSLYEQYF. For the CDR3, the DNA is TGCAGTGCTACCGGGACTCACAGCCTCTACGAGCAGTACTTC.

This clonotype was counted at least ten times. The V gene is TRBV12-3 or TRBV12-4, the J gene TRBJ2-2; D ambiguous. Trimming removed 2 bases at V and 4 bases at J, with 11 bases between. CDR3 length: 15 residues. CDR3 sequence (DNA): TGTGCCAGCAGTTTAACGCGGAGAAGCACCGGGGAGCTGTTTTTT. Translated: CASSLTRRSTGELFF.

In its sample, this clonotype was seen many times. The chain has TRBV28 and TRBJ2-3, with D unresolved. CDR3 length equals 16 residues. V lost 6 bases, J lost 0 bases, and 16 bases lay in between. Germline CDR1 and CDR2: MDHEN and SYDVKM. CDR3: CASRFGPSKSTDTQYF. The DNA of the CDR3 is TGTGCCAGCAGGTTTGGACCGTCGAAGAGCACAGATACGCAGTATTTT. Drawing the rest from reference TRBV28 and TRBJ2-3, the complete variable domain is DVKVTQSSRYLVKRTGEKVFLECVQDMDHENMFWYRQDPGLGLRLIYFSYDVKMKEKGDIPEGYSVSREKKERFSLILESASTNQTSMYLCASRFGPSKSTDTQYFGPGTRLTVL.

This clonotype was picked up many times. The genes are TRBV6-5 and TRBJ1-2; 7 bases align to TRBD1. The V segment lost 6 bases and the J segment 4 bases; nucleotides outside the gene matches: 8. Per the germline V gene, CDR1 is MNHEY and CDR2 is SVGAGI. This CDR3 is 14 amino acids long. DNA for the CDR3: TGTGCCAGCAGCCCCGGACAGGCCTCCTATGGCTACACCTTC. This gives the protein CASSPGQASYGYTF.

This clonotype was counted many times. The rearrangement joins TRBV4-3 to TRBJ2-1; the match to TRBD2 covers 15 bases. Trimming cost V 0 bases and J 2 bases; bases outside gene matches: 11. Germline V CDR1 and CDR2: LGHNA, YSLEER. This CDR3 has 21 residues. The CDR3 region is CASSQERPGLAGGRAYNEQFF. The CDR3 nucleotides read TGCGCCAGCAGCCAAGAGAGACCGGGACTAGCGGGAGGACGGGCCTACAATGAGCAGTTCTTC.

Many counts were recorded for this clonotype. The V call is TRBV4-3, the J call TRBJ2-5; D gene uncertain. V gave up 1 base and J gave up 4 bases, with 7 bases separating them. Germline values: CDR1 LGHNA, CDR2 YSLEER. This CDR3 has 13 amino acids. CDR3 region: CASSQGVGETQYF. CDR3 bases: TGCGCCAGCAGCCAAGGGGTAGGAGAGACCCAGTACTTC.

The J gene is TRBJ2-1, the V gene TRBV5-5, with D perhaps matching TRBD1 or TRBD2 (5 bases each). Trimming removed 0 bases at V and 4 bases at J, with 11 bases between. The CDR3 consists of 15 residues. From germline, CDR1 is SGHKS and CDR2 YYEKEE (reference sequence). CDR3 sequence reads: CASSLEQGPYNEQFF. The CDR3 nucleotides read TGTGCCAGCAGCTTGGAGCAGGGACCGTACAATGAGCAGTTCTTC.

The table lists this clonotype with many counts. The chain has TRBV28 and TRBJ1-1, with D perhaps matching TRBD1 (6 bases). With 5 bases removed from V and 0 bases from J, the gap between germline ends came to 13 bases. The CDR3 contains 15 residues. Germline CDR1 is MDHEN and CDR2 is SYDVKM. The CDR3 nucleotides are TGTGCCAGCAGTAATCCGGGGGGGCTGAACACTGAAGCTTTCTTT. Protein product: CASSNPGGLNTEAFF.

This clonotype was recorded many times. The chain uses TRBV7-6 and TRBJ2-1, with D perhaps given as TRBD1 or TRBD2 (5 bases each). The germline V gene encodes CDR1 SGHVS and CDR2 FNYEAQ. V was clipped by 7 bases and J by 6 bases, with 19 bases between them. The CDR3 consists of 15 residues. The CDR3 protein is CASTPSPGPLNEQFF. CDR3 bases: TGTGCCAGCACCCCCTCACCGGGACCCCTCAATGAGCAGTTCTTC.

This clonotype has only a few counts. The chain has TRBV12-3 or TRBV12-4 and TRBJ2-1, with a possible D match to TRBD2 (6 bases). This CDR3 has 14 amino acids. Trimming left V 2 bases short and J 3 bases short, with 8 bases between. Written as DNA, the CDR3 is TGTGCCAGCAGTTTATCGGGACTCTACAATGAGCAGTTCTTC. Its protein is CASSLSGLYNEQFF.